The present T cell receptor beta chain was sequenced within a study of naive and memory T cell subsets. Study results and caveats: Possibly reflecting memory cells re-expressing CD45RA, a few larger clonotypes occurred in naive repertoires, especially CD8.

This clonotype was seen at least ten times. As yet, its antigen is unknown. CDR3 length equals 15 residues. Trimming removed 4 bases from V and 6 bases from J, with 16 bases in between. An equimolar mix of two oligonucleotides served as the beta constant-region primer for TRBC1 and TRBC2. Ligated cDNA was amplified by four rounds of PCR with nested alpha and beta constant-region primers and SP2. TCRdb called the UMI-ligation and nested PCR reads again in MiXCR, with one record for every CDR3 protein. The sample lists 95,000 to 110,000 distinct CDR3 sequences, more than 14% occurring once. The TCR comes from a human donor in good health. The sequenced material came from naive CD8+ T cells from blood. This chain connects TRBV23-1 to TRBJ1-5; D unclear. TRBV23-1 is an open reading frame, and its role is uncertain. The CDR3 sequence is CASSPIGVLLQPQHF. As DNA, the CDR3 is TGCGCCAGCAGTCCCATCGGTGTTTTACTTCAGCCCCAGCATTTT.